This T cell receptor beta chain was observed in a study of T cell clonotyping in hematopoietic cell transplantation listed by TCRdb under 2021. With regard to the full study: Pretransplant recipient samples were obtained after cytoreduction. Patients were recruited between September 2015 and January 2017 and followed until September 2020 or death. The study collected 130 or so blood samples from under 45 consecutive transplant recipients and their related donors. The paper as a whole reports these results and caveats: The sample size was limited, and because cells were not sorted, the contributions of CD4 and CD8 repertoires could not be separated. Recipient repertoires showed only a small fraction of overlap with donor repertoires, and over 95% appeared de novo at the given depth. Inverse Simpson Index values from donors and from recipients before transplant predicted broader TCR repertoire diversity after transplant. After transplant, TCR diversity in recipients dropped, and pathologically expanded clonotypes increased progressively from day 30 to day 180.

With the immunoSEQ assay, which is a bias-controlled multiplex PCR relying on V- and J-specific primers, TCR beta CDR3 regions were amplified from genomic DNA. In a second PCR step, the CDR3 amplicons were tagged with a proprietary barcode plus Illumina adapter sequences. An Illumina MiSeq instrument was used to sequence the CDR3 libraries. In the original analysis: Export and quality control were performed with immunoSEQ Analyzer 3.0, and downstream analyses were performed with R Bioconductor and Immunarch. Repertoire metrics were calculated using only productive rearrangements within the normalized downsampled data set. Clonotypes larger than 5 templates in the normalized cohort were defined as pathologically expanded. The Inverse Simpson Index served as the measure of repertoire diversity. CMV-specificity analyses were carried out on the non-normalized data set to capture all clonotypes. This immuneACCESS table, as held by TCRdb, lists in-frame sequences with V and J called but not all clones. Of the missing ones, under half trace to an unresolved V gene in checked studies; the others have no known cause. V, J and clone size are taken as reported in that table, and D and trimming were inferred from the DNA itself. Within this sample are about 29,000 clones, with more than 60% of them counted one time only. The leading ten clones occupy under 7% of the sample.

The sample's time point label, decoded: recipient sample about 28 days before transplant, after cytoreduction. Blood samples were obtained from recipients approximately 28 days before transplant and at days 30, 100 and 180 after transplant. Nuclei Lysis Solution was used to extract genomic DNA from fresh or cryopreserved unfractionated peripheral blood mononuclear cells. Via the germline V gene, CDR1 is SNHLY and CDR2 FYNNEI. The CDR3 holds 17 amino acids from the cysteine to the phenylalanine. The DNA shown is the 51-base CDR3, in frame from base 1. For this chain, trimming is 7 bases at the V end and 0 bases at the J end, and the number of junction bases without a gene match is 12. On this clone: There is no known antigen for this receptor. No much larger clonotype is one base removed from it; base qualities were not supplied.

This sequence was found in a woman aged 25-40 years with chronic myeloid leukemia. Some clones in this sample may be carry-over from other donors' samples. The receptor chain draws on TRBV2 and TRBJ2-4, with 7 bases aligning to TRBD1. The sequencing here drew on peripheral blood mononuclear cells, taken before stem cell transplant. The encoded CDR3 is CASTKTRTGEAKNIQYF. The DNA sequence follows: TGTGCCAGCACCAAGACTCGTACAGGGGAAGCCAAAAACATTCAGTACTTC.